Presented here are 25 T cell receptor beta chains from one specimen sequenced in a study of T cell clonality in common variable immunodeficiency. The table came from immunoSEQ multiplex PCR; TCRdb's copy has only in-frame clones and leaves some out. Singletons are absent from the sample, which has about 35,000 clones. Sequenced input: peripheral blood mononuclear cells. These receptor sequences come from a person between 18 and 75 years old in good health.

This clone was seen repeatedly, ten times or more. CDR3 bases read: TGTGCCAGTGGGGGGGATAAGGGTGAAAAA. Translated: CASGGDKGEK. The full-length CDR3 reads as CASGGDKGEKLFF. The chain joins TRBV12-3 or TRBV12-4 to TRBJ1-4; D is possibly TRBD1 (5 bases). The read stops 3 residues short of the end of the CDR3; the missing end is completed from the germline J gene. The CDR3 covers 13 residues. V was shortened by 9 bases and J by 7 bases, with 15 bases between the two germline ends.

This clone has ten or more counts. The CDR3 end is not reached by the read, which stops 3 residues before it; the germline J gene fills it in. V and J are TRBV19 and TRBJ2-4; the D gene is possibly TRBD2 (5 bases). This CDR3 spans 16 amino acids. The V gene lost 5 bases and the J gene lost 0 bases, with 14 bases spanning the gap. CDR1 and CDR2 from the germline V gene are LNHDA and SQIVND (reference sequence). Here the CDR3 reads CASSPRRARAKNIQYF. CDR3 DNA (partial): TGTGCCAGTAGTCCACGGCGGGCTAGAGCCAAAAACATT.

There are many counts of this clone. CDR3: CASSWGTGSGELFF. Partial CDR3 DNA: TGTGCCAGCAGCTGGGGGACAGGGTCCGGGGAG. The genes are TRBV7-2 and TRBJ2-2; 9 bases agree with TRBD1. The read comes to an end 3 residues before the CDR3 does, leaving the germline J gene to fill in the end. This CDR3 has 14 residues. V trimming: 4 bases; J trimming: 6 bases; junction bases outside the gene matches: 3. Germline values: CDR1 SGHTA, CDR2 FQGNSA.

This clone was counted many times. Read data end 3 residues before the CDR3 end; the end is taken from the germline J gene. The chain recombines TRBV28 with TRBJ1-1; D not certain. The CDR3 is 14 residues long. Germline CDR1 MDHEN, CDR2 SYDVKM. V gave up 3 bases and J gave up 1 base, with 9 bases separating them. The CDR3 here is CASSFSGSNTEAFF. The part of the CDR3 DNA that was read is TGTGCCAGCAGTTTTAGCGGATCGAACACTGAA.

A few counts support this clone. The read terminates 3 residues ahead of where the CDR3 ends, so the germline J gene completes it. The rearrangement links TRBV11-1 to TRBJ2-3; D is possibly TRBD1 (6 bases). Per germline, CDR1 SGHAT and CDR2 FQDESV (reference sequence). Trimming took off 5 bases at V and 1 base at J, with 13 bases between the two ends. CDR3 length equals 15 residues. CDR3 DNA, as far as it was read: TGTGCCAGCAGCGTCCAGGGGCGAGGCACAGATACG. As protein: CASSVQGRGTDT. The whole CDR3 sequence is CASSVQGRGTDTQYF. Complete variable domain (other parts from reference TRBV11-1 and TRBJ2-3): EAEVAQSPRYKITEKSQAVAFWCDPISGHATLYWYRQILGQGPELLVQFQDESVVDDSQLPKDRFSAERLKGVDSTLKIQPAELGDSAMYLCASSVQGRGTDTQYFGPGTRLTVL.

At least ten counts were recorded for this clone. The CDR3 extends 3 residues past the end of the read, so its final part is completed from the germline J gene. The chain uses TRBV20-1 and TRBJ2-7; TRBD2 matches at 11 bases. CDR1 DFQATT and CDR2 SNEGSKA come from the germline V gene (reference sequence). The trim removed 0 bases at V and 1 base at J, leaving 2 bases unmatched. The CDR3 contains 15 residues. Partial CDR3 DNA: TGCAGTGCTAGAGATAGACTAGCGGGATCCTACGAG. Residues: CSARDRLAGSYE. The whole CDR3 region reads CSARDRLAGSYEQYF.

This clone was seen ten or more times. Sequencing ends 3 residues short of the CDR3 end; the germline J gene provides the rest. Within the sample, other DNA sequences also encode this same CDR3. The gene calls are TRBV15 and TRBJ2-5, with D perhaps matching TRBD2 (5 bases). Germline CDR1 reads LNHNV; CDR2 reads YYDKDF (reference sequence). The length of the CDR3 is 14 residues. The germline V and J ends were trimmed by 0 bases and 1 base, with 6 bases remaining between them. CDR3: CATSRDRGQETQYF. The sequenced part of the CDR3 DNA is TGTGCCACCAGCAGAGATCGGGGCCAAGAGACC.

The sample holds many counts of this clone. The observed sequence ends 3 residues before the CDR3 terminus, with the missing tail filled in from the germline J gene. The V and J genes are TRBV29-1 and TRBJ2-7; 9 nucleotides line up with TRBD2. The CDR3 runs 16 residues. Unmatched junction bases numbered 12, after V lost 6 bases and J lost 0 bases. The germline CDR1 and CDR2 sequences are SQVTM and ANQGSEA. The CDR3 loop reads CSVDPGGRGGSYEQYF. The part of the CDR3 DNA that was read is TGCAGCGTCGATCCCGGGGGGCGGGGGGGCTCCTACGAG.

The table lists this clone with many counts. From the germline J gene comes the end of the CDR3, since the read stops 3 residues before it. The genes are TRBV30 and TRBJ2-5; TRBD1 aligns across 9 bases. V shed 2 bases and J 3 bases; nucleotides not matched to a gene: 25. CDR3 size: 21 residues. Germline V lookup: CDR1 GTSNPN, CDR2 SVGIG (reference sequence). CDR3 bases read: TGTGCCTGGAGTTTTTTTACACCATCAATTTTGGACAGGGGAACGGAAGAGACC. This sequence encodes CAWSFFTPSILDRGTEET. The full CDR3 is CAWSFFTPSILDRGTEETQYF.

This clone occurred a few times. The missing CDR3 end, 3 residues past where the read stops, is filled in from the germline J gene. The chain employs TRBV2 and TRBJ1-2, with D possibly TRBD1 on 6 matching bases. The CDR3 runs 14 residues. Germline-derived CDR1 and CDR2 are SNHLY and FYNNEI. CDR3 residues: CASNLAGGQYDYTF. The covered CDR3 bases are TGTGCCAGCAATCTAGCGGGGGGCCAGTACGAC. Supplemented by reference TRBV2 and TRBJ1-2, the full variable domain reads EPEVTQTPSHQVTQMGQEVILRCVPISNHLYFYWYRQILGQKVEFLVSFYNNEISEKSEIFDDQFSVERPDGSNFTLKIRSTKLEDSAMYFCASNLAGGQYDYTFGSGTRLTVV.

Worth noting for this clone: Sequencing ends 3 residues short of the CDR3 end; the germline J gene provides the rest. The V call is TRBV7-8, the J call TRBJ1-2, with D uncertain. V lost 1 base, J lost 1 base, and 7 bases lay in between. From germline, CDR1 is SGHVS and CDR2 FQNEAQ. The CDR3 loop spans 14 amino acids. Partial CDR3 DNA: TGTGCCAGCAGCTTAGTTCCGGGTAACTATGGC. It yields the protein CASSLVPGNYG. The CDR3 in its entirety is CASSLVPGNYGYTF.

This clone was seen ten or more times. Read coverage stops 3 residues before the CDR3 terminus; the germline J gene supplies the remainder. J is TRBJ2-6 and V is TRBV20-1, with TRBD1 matching over 9 bases. Germline V gives CDR1 DFQATT, CDR2 SNEGSKA (reference sequence). The CDR3 runs 17 residues. Trimming took 5 bases from V and 0 from J; bases not matched to a gene: 8. Partial CDR3 DNA: TGCAGTGCTCCTACCGGGACAGGGAACTCTGGGGCCAACGTC. This translates into CSAPTGTGNSGANV. The whole CDR3 reads CSAPTGTGNSGANVLTF.

This clone has a count of ten or more. The observed sequence ends 3 residues before the CDR3 terminus, with the missing tail filled in from the germline J gene. This rearrangement joins TRBV19 to TRBJ2-2; TRBD2 aligns across 13 bases. Losses at the gene ends were 3 bases for V and 3 bases for J; bases not matched to a gene: 7. The CDR3 is 18 amino acids. Germline CDR1 LNHDA, CDR2 SQIVND (reference sequence). The CDR3 here is CASSMVVGLAGYTGELFF. CDR3 bases read: TGTGCCAGTAGTATGGTAGTGGGACTAGCGGGATACACCGGGGAG.

This clone was found a few times. The read gets to within 3 residues of the CDR3 end, and the germline J gene fills in the rest. This chain links TRBV6-2 or TRBV6-3 with TRBJ1-2; the match to TRBD1 covers 9 bases. Germline assignment: CDR1 MNHEY and CDR2 SVGEGT. This CDR3 comprises 15 residues. Incomplete CDR3 DNA: TGTGCCAGCAGTTACCCCGGACAGGGGCAATACGAC. The encoded protein is CASSYPGQGQYD. The entire CDR3 sequence reads CASSYPGQGQYDYTF.

A word on this clone: With the read ending 3 residues before the CDR3 end, the germline J gene is used to fill in that end. This rearrangement joins TRBV7-6 to TRBJ2-3; possibly TRBD2 for D (7 bases). CDR3 length: 14 residues. Germline values: CDR1 SGHVS, CDR2 FNYEAQ. Here the CDR3 reads CASSLDSGGETQYF. Incomplete CDR3 DNA: TGTGCCAGCAGCTTAGATTCGGGGGGCGAGACG.

This clone was detected a few times. The CDR3 end lies 3 residues beyond the end of the read and is filled in from the germline J gene. The V gene is TRBV20-1, the J gene TRBJ2-7; 13 bases fit TRBD2. The CDR3 totals 16 residues. V lost 3 bases, J lost 0 bases, and 5 bases stayed unmatched. CDR1 and CDR2 from the germline V gene are DFQATT and SNEGSKA (reference sequence). CDR3 in amino acids: CSARTSGRTSSYEQYF. CDR3 DNA (partial): TGCAGTGCTAGGACTAGCGGGAGGACTAGCTCCTACGAG.

The sample holds many counts of this clone. The CDR3 goes on 3 residues after the read ends, and that part is filled in from the germline J gene. The J gene is TRBJ2-2, the V gene TRBV4-2; TRBD2 aligns across 12 bases. Germline values: CDR1 LGHNA, CDR2 YNFKEQ. With V trimmed by 1 base and J by 1 base, 1 base remained unmatched. This CDR3 spans 17 amino acids. The sequenced part of the CDR3 DNA is TGTGCCAGCAGCCAAGGACTAGCGGGAGTGAACACCGGGGAG. It codes for CASSQGLAGVNTGE. The CDR3 as a whole reads CASSQGLAGVNTGELFF.

This clone was seen at least ten times. The DNA ends 3 residues before the CDR3 does, and the rest of the CDR3 is filled in from the germline J gene. The V gene is TRBV7-8, the J gene TRBJ2-2; the D gene is possibly TRBD2 (7 bases). Between the trimmed V and J ends, which lost 3 bases and 5 bases, there was a span of 13 bases. The CDR3 extends over 15 amino acids. The germline CDR1 and CDR2 sequences are SGHVS and FQNEAQ. Partial CDR3 DNA: TGTGCCAGCAGCTTTACAGGGCGGGGGACCGGGGAG. Its translation is CASSFTGRGTGE. The complete CDR3 reads CASSFTGRGTGELFF.

On this clone: The read terminates 3 residues ahead of where the CDR3 ends, so the germline J gene completes it. This chain uses TRBV7-9 with TRBJ2-5, with 9 bases that match TRBD2. The CDR3 runs to 15 residues. Per germline, CDR1 SEHNR and CDR2 FQNEAQ (reference sequence). The V and J ends lost 1 base and 7 bases, in that order; junction bases with no gene match: 7. CDR3 DNA (partial): TGTGCCAGCAGCTTAGATCCTAGCGGGATAGGGACC. This translates into CASSLDPSGIGT. The full CDR3 is CASSLDPSGIGTQYF.

This clone was counted at least ten times. The read ends 3 residues before the CDR3 terminus; that terminus is restored from the germline J gene. The chain is built from TRBV5-1 and TRBJ2-2; 9 bases line up with TRBD1. Germline CDR1 and CDR2: SGHRS and YFSETQ. This CDR3 is built from 16 residues. The J segment lost 4 bases and the V segment lost 0 bases, leaving 4 bases of the junction unmatched. The CDR3 region is CASSLAQGAGTGELFF. CDR3 DNA (partial): TGCGCCAGCAGCTTGGCACAGGGGGCGGGCACCGGGGAG.

This clone has more than one count but fewer than ten. The read terminates 3 residues ahead of where the CDR3 ends, so the germline J gene completes it. V is TRBV7-6 and J is TRBJ1-5; D might be TRBD1 (5 bases). The CDR3 length is 17 residues. Between the trimmed V and J ends, which lost 5 bases and 5 bases, there was a span of 22 bases. The germline V gene has CDR1 SGHVS and CDR2 FNYEAQ. The CDR3 protein is CASSLRGGLDGDQPQHF. Partial CDR3 DNA: TGTGCCAGCAGCCTGAGGGGAGGGTTAGATGGGGATCAGCCC.

Worth noting for this clone: A read error may explain this, as a much larger clone is one base away. The CDR3 goes on 3 residues after the read ends, and that part is filled in from the germline J gene. The chain carries TRBV18 and TRBJ1-2; 7 bases align to TRBD1. The CDR3 totals 17 residues. The germline gives CDR1 KGHSH, CDR2 LQKENI. V trimming: 2 bases; J trimming: 3 bases; junction bases outside the gene matches: 12. The CDR3 sequence: CASSPSVGTASYYGYTF. The DNA read from the CDR3 is TGTGCCAGCTCACCAAGCGTTGGGACAGCTTCTTACTATGGC.

This clone was found many times. The CDR3 end falls 3 residues outside the read, so it is completed with the germline J gene. The chain combines TRBV7-3 with TRBJ2-3, with D tentatively TRBD2 (5 bases). CDR1 and CDR2 (germline): SGHTA, FQGTGA. The CDR3 is made up of 16 amino acids. With 3 bases removed from V and 1 base from J, the gap between germline ends came to 14 bases. CDR3 DNA, as far as it was read: TGTGCCAGCAGCTTGGACCTCGGGGTGGGCACAGATACG. Encoded protein: CASSLDLGVGTDT. The full CDR3 reads CASSLDLGVGTDTQYF.

As regards this clone: The missing CDR3 end, 3 residues past where the read stops, is filled in from the germline J gene. The chain carries TRBV29-1 and TRBJ1-5; perhaps TRBD1 as D (5 bases). CDR3 length: 13 residues. Germline V gene data show CDR1 as SQVTM and CDR2 as ANQGSEA. Between the trimmed V and J ends, which lost 2 bases and 7 bases, there was a span of 12 bases. The CDR3 spells CSVEQARGQPQHF. The DNA read from the CDR3 is TGCAGCGTTGAACAGGCCCGGGGGCAGCCC.

This clone was seen a few times. The read ends 3 residues early relative to the CDR3; the germline J gene fills the gap. J is TRBJ1-2 and V is TRBV7-2, with 7 bases aligning to TRBD1. CDR3 length: 15 residues. CDR1 SGHTA and CDR2 FQGNSA come from the germline V gene. This CDR3 reads CASSQTGSLLYDYTF. The CDR3 bases that were read are TGTGCCAGCAGCCAGACAGGGTCCCTGCTTTACGAC.